These 31 T cell receptor beta chains originate from one sample sequenced in a study of shared T cell receptors in the human thymus. Assay used: immunoSEQ multiplex PCR; TCRdb lists only in-frame clones, some missing. The sample includes 500,000 to 850,000 clones, more than 70% of them seen just once. Another study also made use of these data, one on human thymus T cells.

Sequencing was performed on thymocytes. All receptors come from a boy under three years old with a congenital heart defect.

This chain uses TRBV11-2 with TRBJ1-1; 7 nucleotides line up with TRBD1. CDR1 is SGHAT and CDR2 is FQNNGV in the germline V gene. The ends lost 1 base at V and 1 base at J; junction bases unmatched: 3. The CDR3 loop spans 15 amino acids. CDR3 sequence (DNA): TGTGCCAGCAGCTTAGGGGACAGCAAGAACACTGAAGCTTTCTTT. This translates into CASSLGDSKNTEAFF. Supplemented by reference TRBV11-2 and TRBJ1-1, the full variable domain reads EAGVAQSPRYKIIEKRQSVAFWCNPISGHATLYWYQQILGQGPKLLIQFQNNGVVDDSQLPKDRFSAERLKGVDSTLKIQPAKLEDSAVYLCASSLGDSKNTEAFFGQGTRLTVV.

DNA for the CDR3: TGTGCCAGCACGTCCCAGGAGGGGCCCCCCTACGAGCAGTACTTC. This codes for CASTSQEGPPYEQYF. The chain has TRBV5-6 and TRBJ2-7, with a weak D call TRBD2 (6 bases). CDR1 is SGHDT and CDR2 is YYEEEE in the germline V gene. V was clipped by 6 bases and J by 2 bases, with 18 bases between them. The CDR3 has 15 amino acids.

This clone was seen a few times. V and J are TRBV18 and TRBJ2-7; TRBD1 matches at 8 bases. The V segment lost 6 bases and the J segment 5 bases; nucleotides outside the gene matches: 9. Looked up from germline, CDR1 is KGHSH and CDR2 is LQKENI. CDR3 length: 14 residues. The CDR3 DNA follows: TGTGCCAGCTCGCCCGACGACAGGGGCCACGAGCAGTACTTC. Protein: CASSPDDRGHEQYF. Combining the CDR3 with reference TRBV18 and TRBJ2-7 gives the whole variable domain NAGVMQNPRHLVRRRGQEARLRCSPMKGHSHVYWYRQLPEEGLKFMVYLQKENIIDESGMPKERFSAEFPKEGPSILRIQQVVRGDSAAYFCASSPDDRGHEQYFGPGTRLTVT.

The chain combines TRBV6-1 with TRBJ2-7; 9 positions match TRBD1. The CDR3 is made up of 15 amino acids. The V segment lost 4 bases and the J segment 3 bases; nucleotides outside the gene matches: 7. The germline V gene encodes CDR1 MNHNS and CDR2 SASEGT. This CDR3 reads CASSAGRDRVYEQYF. CDR3 nucleotides: TGTGCCAGCAGTGCGGGCCGGGACAGGGTCTACGAGCAGTACTTC.

The rearrangement joins TRBV28 to TRBJ1-2; no reliable D call. Between the trimmed V and J ends, which lost 5 bases and 6 bases, there was a span of 16 bases. The V gene's germline CDR1 is MDHEN and CDR2 SYDVKM. The CDR3 loop spans 14 amino acids. CDR3: CASSVPGVSDGYTF. The CDR3 coding sequence is TGTGCCAGCAGTGTTCCCGGGGTTTCGGATGGCTACACCTTC.

The gene calls are TRBV6-5 and TRBJ2-5, with D perhaps matching TRBD1 (6 bases). The J call is uncertain, as TRBJ2-7 better fits the DNA end. The CDR3 has 15 residues. The V gene's germline CDR1 is MNHEY and CDR2 SVGAGI. The CDR3 sequence is CASRSRGRGSYEQYF. The CDR3 nucleotides read TGTGCCAGCAGAAGTAGGGGCAGGGGCTCCTACGAGCAGTACTTC.

The chain recombines TRBV15 with TRBJ1-1, with TRBD1 identical over 8 bases. The CDR3 totals 18 residues. The V and J ends lost 8 bases and 0 bases, in that order; junction bases with no gene match: 17. Germline assignment: CDR1 LNHNV and CDR2 YYDKDF (reference sequence). CDR3 bases: TGTGCCACCCGACAGTCAGGGGGCGCGGGTGTTATGAACACTGAAGCTTTCTTT. Translation gives CATRQSGGAGVMNTEAFF.

This clone was detected once. This chain joins TRBV5-1 and TRBJ2-1, with a tentative D call TRBD1 (6 bases). V lost 1 base to trimming and J lost 15 bases, with 14 bases between them. CDR1 is SGHRS, CDR2 YFSETQ, per germline. CDR3 length: 12 residues. The CDR3 protein is CASSLIATGWFF. Written as DNA, the CDR3 is TGCGCCAGCAGCTTGATCGCGACAGGATGGTTCTTC.

The V gene is TRBV28, the J gene TRBJ1-2, with D tentatively TRBD1 (6 bases). The V end was cut by 2 bases, the J end by 6 bases, with 16 bases between. The CDR3 runs 15 residues. Germline V CDR1 and CDR2: MDHEN, SYDVKM. CDR3 bases: TGTGCCAGCAGTTTAGTCCCCCGACAGGAGCATGGCTACACCTTC. Protein: CASSLVPRQEHGYTF.

As regards this clone: The same CDR3 arises from other DNA sequences in this sample as well. The chain recombines TRBV19 with TRBJ1-6; 9 bases fit TRBD1. CDR1 is LNHDA, CDR2 SQIVND, per germline (reference sequence). The CDR3 has 15 amino acids. The ends lost 5 bases at V and 7 bases at J; junction bases unmatched: 6. The CDR3 nucleotides are TGTGCCAGTAGTGAGGGGACAGGGCCCAATTCACCCCTCCACTTT. It yields the protein CASSEGTGPNSPLHF. The full variable domain, completed using reference TRBV19 and TRBJ1-6, is DGGITQSPKYLFRKEGQNVTLSCEQNLNHDAMYWYRQDPGQGLRLIYYSQIVNDFQKGDIAEGYSVSREKKESFPLTVTSAQKNPTAFYLCASSEGTGPNSPLHFGNGTRLTVT.

A single count supports this clone. The rearrangement links TRBV15 to TRBJ2-7; TRBD2 matches 7 bases. V gave up 4 bases and J gave up 6 bases; unmatched junction bases: 21. This CDR3 has 18 residues. Germline V gene lookup returns CDR1 LNHNV and CDR2 YYDKDF (reference sequence). The DNA of the CDR3 is TGTGCCACCAGCATCGGAAGCGGGGCCGATTCTTTCATGGGCGAGCAGTACTTC. Protein sequence: CATSIGSGADSFMGEQYF.

The V gene is TRBV29-1, the J gene TRBJ1-2; TRBD1 agrees at 7 bases. CDR1 is SQVTM, CDR2 ANQGSEA, per germline. This CDR3 has 17 residues. Losses at the gene ends were 4 bases for V and 0 bases for J; bases not matched to a gene: 14. The CDR3 region is CSVGPSSSGGPNYGYTF. The CDR3 nucleotides are TGCAGCGTTGGGCCCTCCTCGTCAGGGGGACCTAACTATGGCTACACCTTC. Filled out from reference TRBV29-1 and TRBJ1-2, the complete variable domain reads SAVISQKPSRDICQRGTSLTIQCQVDSQVTMMFWYRQQPGQSLTLIATANQGSEATYESGFVIDKFPISRPNLTFSTLTVSNMSPEDSSIYLCSVGPSSSGGPNYGYTFGSGTRLTVV.

The chain has TRBV18 and TRBJ2-4; 7 nucleotides line up with TRBD1. CDR1 and CDR2 from the germline V gene are KGHSH and LQKENI. V was clipped by 1 base and J by 1 base; unmatched bases: 4. CDR3 length equals 16 residues. CDR3 sequence reads: CASSPRQGRAKNIQYF. The CDR3 DNA follows: TGTGCCAGCTCACCACGACAGGGAAGGGCCAAAAACATTCAGTACTTC.

This chain connects TRBV12-5 to TRBJ2-1, with 12 bases aligning to TRBD1. CDR3 size: 15 residues. Germline CDR1 reads LGHNT; CDR2 reads FRNRAP. Trimming removed 4 bases from V and 5 bases from J; junction bases left unmatched: 3. Written as DNA, the CDR3 is TGTGCTAGTGGTTGGGGACAGGGGGCCAACAATGAGCAGTTCTTC. Encoded protein: CASGWGQGANNEQFF.

The V call is TRBV6-5, the J call TRBJ1-5, with TRBD1 identical over 7 bases. From germline, CDR1 is MNHEY and CDR2 SVGAGI. The CDR3 is made up of 14 amino acids. V lost 9 bases, J lost 4 bases, and 9 bases stayed unmatched. Written as DNA, the CDR3 is TGTGCCAGTTCCGGGACAGATAAAAATCAGCCCCAGCATTTT. Translated, it gives CASSGTDKNQPQHF.

J is TRBJ2-1 and V is TRBV27; D perhaps matches TRBD2 (5 bases). V shed 4 bases and J shed 5 bases, with 24 bases lying between them. Germline loops: CDR1 MNHEY, CDR2 SMNVEV (reference sequence). The CDR3 extends over 18 amino acids. The CDR3 spells CASSSPQNSGPDHNEQFF. CDR3 DNA sequence: TGTGCCAGCAGTTCCCCCCAGAACAGCGGTCCAGACCACAATGAGCAGTTCTTC.

This clone was seen a handful of times. The chain carries TRBV28 and TRBJ2-7; a weak D match, TRBD2 (5 bases). Trimming removed 8 bases at V and 7 bases at J, with 24 bases between. The germline CDR1 and CDR2 sequences are MDHEN and SYDVKM. The CDR3 runs 15 residues. In nucleotides, the CDR3 is TGTGCCAGCTACCCGCACCCTAGGGTTTCGGGGGAGCAGTACTTC. Translated: CASYPHPRVSGEQYF.

The chain is built from TRBV5-1 and TRBJ2-3, with TRBD2 as a possible D gene (6 bases). V dropped 0 bases and J dropped 1 base, with 18 bases sitting between them. Germline-derived CDR1 and CDR2 are SGHRS and YFSETQ. This CDR3 has 18 residues. The CDR3 DNA is TGCGCCAGCAGCTTGGGAGGCTTGGGGGGACCTCGCACAGATACGCAGTATTTT. This translates into CASSLGGLGGPRTDTQYF.

The V gene is TRBV5-1, the J gene TRBJ1-1; 8 bases fit TRBD1. This CDR3 spans 15 amino acids. The germline CDR1 and CDR2 sequences are SGHRS and YFSETQ. V lost 0 bases to trimming and J lost 7 bases; unmatched junction nucleotides: 8. The CDR3 reads CASSLGTGFPVEAFF. CDR3 nucleotides: TGCGCCAGCAGCTTGGGGACAGGGTTTCCCGTTGAAGCTTTCTTT.

This clone has just a few counts. The chain is built from TRBV5-4 and TRBJ2-3; 13 bases are a match to TRBD2. Trimming at V came to 3 bases and at J to 4 bases, leaving 5 bases not matched to a gene. The CDR3 covers 16 residues. Germline V gene lookup returns CDR1 SGHNT and CDR2 YYREEE (reference sequence). Written as DNA, the CDR3 is TGTGCCAGCAGCTCCCACACTAGCGGGGGGGCAGATACGCAGTATTTT. As protein: CASSSHTSGGADTQYF.

This clone was counted a single time. The rearrangement links TRBV19 to TRBJ1-5; 8 bases align to TRBD1. V lost 6 bases to trimming and J lost 4 bases; unmatched junction nucleotides: 5. This CDR3 has 14 residues. Germline assignment: CDR1 LNHDA and CDR2 SQIVND (reference sequence). The CDR3 protein is CASRHRGRNQPQHF. As DNA, the CDR3 is TGTGCCAGTAGGCACAGGGGGAGGAATCAGCCCCAGCATTTT.

The chain is built from TRBV5-1 and TRBJ1-1; 9 positions match TRBD1. Germline lookup yields CDR1 SGHRS and CDR2 YFSETQ. The CDR3 is made up of 14 amino acids. J lost 5 bases, V lost 4 bases, and 6 bases had no gene match. The CDR3 spells CASSGGQGLTEAFF. The CDR3 nucleotides are TGCGCCAGCAGCGGGGGACAGGGTCTAACTGAAGCTTTCTTT.

The chain employs TRBV28 and TRBJ1-1; no clear D. Germline V CDR1 and CDR2: MDHEN, SYDVKM. This CDR3 has 17 amino acids. V dropped 2 bases and J dropped 3 bases, with 19 bases sitting between them. The CDR3 here is CASSLSKLGDRDTEAFF. The CDR3 region has the DNA TGTGCCAGCAGTTTAAGTAAACTCGGGGATAGGGACACTGAAGCTTTCTTT.

This sequence joins TRBV27 and TRBJ2-3; D gene uncertain. The length of the CDR3 is 14 residues. The V gene lost 3 bases and the J gene lost 2 bases, with 9 bases spanning the gap. Germline V gives CDR1 MNHEY, CDR2 SMNVEV (reference sequence). The CDR3 DNA reads as TGTGCCAGCAGTTTTAAGAGCTACACAGATACGCAGTATTTT. The encoded protein is CASSFKSYTDTQYF.

The chain couples TRBV4-3 to TRBJ2-7; tentative D call: TRBD1 (5 bases). CDR3 size: 17 residues. V lost 1 base to trimming and J lost 5 bases, with 21 bases between them. CDR1 and CDR2 from the germline V gene are LGHNA and YSLEER. Here the CDR3 DNA reads TGCGCCAGCAGCCAAGGAGCATTAGTAGGCAGGGCGGACGAGCAGTACTTC. The encoded protein is CASSQGALVGRADEQYF.

This chain connects TRBV2 to TRBJ1-3; D remains ambiguous. The CDR3 has 16 residues. Germline V gene sequence: CDR1 SNHLY, CDR2 FYNNEI. Trimming took 7 bases from V and 0 from J, leaving 16 bases between them. This chain's CDR3 is CASNTGMGSSGNTIYF. For the CDR3, the DNA is TGTGCCAGCAATACTGGCATGGGCTCCTCTGGAAACACCATATATTTT.

The rearrangement uses TRBV6-5 and TRBJ1-1, with 7 bases aligning to TRBD1. The J segment lost 3 bases and the V segment lost 7 bases, leaving 11 bases of the junction unmatched. CDR3 size: 15 residues. From germline, CDR1 is MNHEY and CDR2 SVGAGI. The CDR3, as DNA: TGTGCCAGCAAGTCAGAACAGGGGAGGTACACTGAAGCTTTCTTT. As protein: CASKSEQGRYTEAFF.

This chain connects TRBV9 to TRBJ2-5, with D possibly matching TRBD2 (6 bases). CDR3 length: 16 residues. Germline V gene sequence: CDR1 SGDLS, CDR2 YYNGEE. Trimming cost V 2 bases and J 6 bases, with 20 bases left between them. The CDR3 protein is CASSVGPHGDSKTQYF. The CDR3 DNA sequence: TGTGCCAGCAGCGTCGGCCCCCACGGGGACTCGAAGACCCAGTACTTC. Full variable domain (outside the CDR3, taken from reference TRBV9 and TRBJ2-5): DSGVTQTPKHLITATGQRVTLRCSPRSGDLSVYWYQQSLDQGLQFLIQYYNGEERAKGNILERFSAQQFPDLHSELNLSSLELGDSALYFCASSVGPHGDSKTQYFGPGTRLLVL.

J is TRBJ1-5 and V is TRBV28; no clear D gene. CDR1 and CDR2 from the germline V gene are MDHEN and SYDVKM. The CDR3 covers 13 residues. The germline V and J ends were trimmed by 6 bases and 4 bases, with 10 bases remaining between them. In DNA form, the CDR3 reads TGTGCCAGCAGATACAGCGGGAATCAGCCCCAGCATTTT. It codes for CASRYSGNQPQHF.

This clone was seen only a few times. The chain joins TRBV27 to TRBJ2-3; possibly TRBD1 for D (6 bases). The ends were cut back, 6 bases at V and 0 bases at J, with 10 bases in the middle. The CDR3 contains 14 residues. CDR1 and CDR2 (germline): MNHEY, SMNVEV (reference sequence). The CDR3 here is CASSIGGSTDTQYF. DNA for the CDR3: TGTGCCAGCAGCATAGGGGGAAGCACAGATACGCAGTATTTT.

This clone was seen once. The J gene is TRBJ2-3, the V gene TRBV15, with a possible D match to TRBD1 (6 bases). The germline gives CDR1 LNHNV, CDR2 YYDKDF (reference sequence). The CDR3 totals 18 residues. V was pared by 0 bases and J by 8 bases, with 24 bases between. The CDR3 region is CATSRESLGHPGRGTQYF. As DNA, the CDR3 is TGTGCCACCAGCAGAGAATCCTTGGGGCATCCGGGCAGGGGTACGCAGTATTTT.